This TCR beta chain was profiled in a study of blood T cell repertoires in COVID-19 (dated by TCRdb to the early 2020s). Some background on the complete study: Samples covering the acute and convalescent phases of COVID-19 were provided by collaborators in the United States, Italy and Spain. The material from the prospective study consisted of cDNA or gDNA derived from T cells, B-cell-depleted T cells, or PBMCs. Subjects who had been exposed to COVID-19, were actively infected with it, or had recovered from it provided the deeply sampled blood TCRbeta repertoires that made up the dataset. A freely available public database, intended as a resource for researchers studying the immune response to SARS-CoV-2, is where the repertoires were released. Samples came from the ongoing ImmuneRACE study (first 160 participants) plus 1,254 subjects from 6 global collaborators. Nearly every sample came with metadata listing a de-identified subject ID, COVID-19 status, age in years and sex. HLA class I and class II types, where available, came from metadata supplied by the sample provider rather than from assay-based typing.

The collaborating institutions used their own protocols to collect whole blood in K2EDTA tubes. For TCRbeta analysis, collaborator samples were shipped as frozen whole blood, as isolated PBMCs, or as DNA extracted from either sample type. The immunoSEQ Assay, a bias-controlled multiplex PCR, was used to amplify TCRbeta CDR3 regions from genomic DNA. The source study handled its data this way. Within the assay, amplification of reference gene primers was used to estimate how many nucleated cells each sample contained. To quantify the absolute abundance of each unique TCRbeta CDR3 rearrangement, sequence reads were collapsed and filtered. For each sample, productive Simpson clonality was calculated as the square root of Simpson's diversity index over productive rearrangements. Held by TCRdb, this immuneACCESS table contains in-frame sequences only and omits some clones. Under half of the omission traces to an unresolved V gene where checked; the cause of the rest is unknown. V and J calls plus clone size are reproduced from that table; the DNA served to infer D and trimming. The sample table holds roughly 43,000 clones, of which more than 70% were seen once. Approximately 4.1% of the sample belongs to the ten largest clones.

General study outcomes and caveats: The amount of clinical and demographic metadata varied by source and participant and was provided uncurated.

Comment on this clone: The antigen it binds to is not known. Per-nucleotide qualities are absent, and no much larger clonotype sits a single base away.

Via the germline V gene, CDR1 is MNHEY and CDR2 SVGEGT. Including cysteine and phenylalanine, the CDR3 has 17 amino acids. Left in the record is the CDR3 DNA by itself, 51 bases read in frame from the first base. The germline V and J ends show losses of 5 bases and 2 bases respectively, and no gene match explains 10 bases of the junction. The TCR comes from a woman in her sixties or seventies with acute or convalescent COVID-19. The chain is assembled from TRBV6-2 or TRBV6-3 and TRBJ2-3, and 10 bases in between align with TRBD2. Sequencing was performed on peripheral blood. Here the CDR3 is given as CASSGRTSGRITDTQYF. The nucleotide sequence is given as TGTGCCAGCAGTGGACGGACTAGCGGTAGGATCACAGATACGCAGTATTTT.